This TCR beta chain was sequenced during a study of CD8+CD57+ T cells in acquired aplastic anemia. Study background: Sorted cells (CD4+ and CD8+) yielded DNA amounts that averaged approximately 2.9 ug. Findings of the study overall: Nearly 30 was the count of CD8+ CDR3 sequences that patients shared with controls.

Only patients with CD8+CD57+ cell expansion on flow cytometry were chosen for sequencing. The patients all had a severe acquired aplastic anemia diagnosis. Concerning this clonotype: Its antigen remains unknown. It may be a read error: a sequence one base away is much more abundant.

It was genomic DNA that served as the template for profiling TCR beta VDJ and CDR3. TCRdb used MiXCR to reprocess the reads, holding one entry per CDR3 protein. The sample holds some 140,000 distinct CDR3 sequences, just over 50% seen once. The TCR originated in a human donor with aplastic anemia. The specimen sequenced was sorted CD4+, CD8+, or CD8+CD57+ T cells (not recorded which) from PBMCs.

CDR3 region: CASTLGRDTEAFF. In DNA form, the CDR3 reads TGTGCCAGCACCCTCGGGAGAGACACTGAAGCTTTCTTT. The genes are TRBV6-2 or TRBV6-3 and TRBJ1-1; D unclear. V lost 7 bases and J 3 bases, leaving 12 bases between the germline ends. This CDR3 has 13 residues. Germline V lookup: CDR1 MNHEY, CDR2 SVGEGT.